The clone carrying this TCR beta chain was counted only a few times. The data originate from a study of HIV-infected patients and healthy controls. TCRdb re-called the 5' RACE reads with MiXCR, one entry per CDR3 protein. The repertoire includes over 55,000 distinct CDR3 sequences, about 16% of them detected once, and approximately 5.3% sits in the top ten. Per the germline V gene, CDR1 is MNHNY and CDR2 is SVGAGI (reference sequence). With V trimmed by 4 bases and J by 3 bases, 5 bases remained unmatched. This CDR3 has 15 residues. The sequence was collected from a human donor in good health. The chain has TRBV6-6 and TRBJ1-5; 8 nucleotides match TRBD1. The material sequenced was CD4+ T cells from blood. Here the CDR3 DNA reads TGTGCCAGCAGTTCCGGACAGGGTTCCAATCAGCCCCAGCATTTT. As protein: CASSSGQGSNQPQHF.